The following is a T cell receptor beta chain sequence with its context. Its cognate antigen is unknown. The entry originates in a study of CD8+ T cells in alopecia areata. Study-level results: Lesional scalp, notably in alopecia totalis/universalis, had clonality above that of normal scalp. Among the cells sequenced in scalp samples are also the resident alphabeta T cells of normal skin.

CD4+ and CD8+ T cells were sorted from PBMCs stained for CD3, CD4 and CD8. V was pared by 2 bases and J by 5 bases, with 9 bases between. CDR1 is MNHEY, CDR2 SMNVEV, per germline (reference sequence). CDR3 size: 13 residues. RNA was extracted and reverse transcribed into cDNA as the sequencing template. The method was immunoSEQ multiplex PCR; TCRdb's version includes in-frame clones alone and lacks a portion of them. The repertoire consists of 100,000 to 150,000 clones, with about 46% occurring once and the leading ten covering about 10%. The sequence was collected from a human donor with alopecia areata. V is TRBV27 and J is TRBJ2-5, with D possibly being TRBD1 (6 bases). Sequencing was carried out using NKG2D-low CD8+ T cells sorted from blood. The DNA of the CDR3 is TGTGCCAGCAGTTTAGGCAGGGGTGAGACCCAGTACTTC. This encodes CASSLGRGETQYF.